This T cell receptor (beta chain) was captured by sequencing in a study of regulatory and conventional T cells in RAG deficiency. Assay used: immunoSEQ multiplex PCR; TCRdb lists only in-frame clones, some missing. The sample shows around 29,000 clones, 90% to 95% of them seen only once. Genomic DNA came from blood conventional CD4+ T cells gated CD25-low CD127-high. Germline V gene lookup returns CDR1 SGHAT and CDR2 FQNNGV. V lost 5 bases to trimming and J lost 0 bases, with 12 bases between them. The CDR3 totals 15 residues. These data were also filed under a second study, of regulatory T cells. That source adds: The primer mix had 52 TRBV and 13 TRBJ primers.

The TCR originated in a human donor in good health. The sequenced sample consisted of CD25- CD4+ T cells sorted from blood. The J gene is TRBJ2-3, the V gene TRBV11-2, with D maybe TRBD1 (6 bases). CDR3 sequence reads: CASSPDSMSTDTQYF. The CDR3, as DNA: TGTGCCAGCAGCCCGGACAGCATGAGCACAGATACGCAGTATTTT.